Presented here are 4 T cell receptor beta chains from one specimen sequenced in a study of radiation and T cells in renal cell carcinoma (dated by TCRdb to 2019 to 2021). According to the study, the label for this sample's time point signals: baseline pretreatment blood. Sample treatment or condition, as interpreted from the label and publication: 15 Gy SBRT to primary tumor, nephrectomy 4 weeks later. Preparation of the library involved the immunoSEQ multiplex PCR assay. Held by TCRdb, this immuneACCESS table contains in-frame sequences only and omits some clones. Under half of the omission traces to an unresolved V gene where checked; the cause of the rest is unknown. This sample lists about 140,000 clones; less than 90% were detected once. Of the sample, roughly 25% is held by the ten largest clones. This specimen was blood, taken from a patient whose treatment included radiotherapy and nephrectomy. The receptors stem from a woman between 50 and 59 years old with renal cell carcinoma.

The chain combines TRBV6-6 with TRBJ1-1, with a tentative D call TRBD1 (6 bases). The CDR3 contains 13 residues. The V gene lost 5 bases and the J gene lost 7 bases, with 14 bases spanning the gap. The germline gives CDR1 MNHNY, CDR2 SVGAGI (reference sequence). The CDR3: CASSADRFGEAFF. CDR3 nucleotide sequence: TGTGCCAGCAGTGCCGACAGGTTCGGTGAAGCTTTCTTT.

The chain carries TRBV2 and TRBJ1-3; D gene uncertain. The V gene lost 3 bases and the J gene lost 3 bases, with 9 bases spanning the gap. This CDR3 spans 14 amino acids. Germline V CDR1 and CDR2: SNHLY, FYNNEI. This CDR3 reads CASSEGFFGNTIYF. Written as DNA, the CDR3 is TGTGCCAGCAGTGAGGGTTTTTTTGGAAACACCATATATTTT. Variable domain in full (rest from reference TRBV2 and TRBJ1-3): EPEVTQTPSHQVTQMGQEVILRCVPISNHLYFYWYRQILGQKVEFLVSFYNNEISEKSEIFDDQFSVERPDGSNFTLKIRSTKLEDSAMYFCASSEGFFGNTIYFGEGSWLTVV.

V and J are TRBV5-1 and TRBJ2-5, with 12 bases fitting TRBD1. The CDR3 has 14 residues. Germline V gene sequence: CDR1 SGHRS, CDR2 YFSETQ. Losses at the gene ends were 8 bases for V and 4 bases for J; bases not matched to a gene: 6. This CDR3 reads CASNRDRGLETQYF. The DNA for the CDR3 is TGCGCCAGTAACCGGGACAGGGGGCTAGAGACCCAGTACTTC. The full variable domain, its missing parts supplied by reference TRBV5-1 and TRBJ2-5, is KAGVTQTPRYLIKTRGQQVTLSCSPISGHRSVSWYQQTPGQGLQFLFEYFSETQRNKGNFPGRFSGRQFSNSRSEMNVSTLELGDSALYLCASNRDRGLETQYFGPGTRLLVL.

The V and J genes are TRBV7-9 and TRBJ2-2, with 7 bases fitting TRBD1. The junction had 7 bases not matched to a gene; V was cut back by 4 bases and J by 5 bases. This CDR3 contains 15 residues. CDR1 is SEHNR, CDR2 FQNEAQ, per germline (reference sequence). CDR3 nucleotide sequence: TGTGCCAGCAGCTCGCGACAGGGATCAACCGGGGAGCTGTTTTTT. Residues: CASSSRQGSTGELFF.